These T cell receptor beta chains were read from a single sample in a study of blood T cells in healthy people across ages. TCRdb used MiXCR to reprocess the 5' RACE reads, holding one entry per CDR3 protein. The repertoire consists of approximately 780,000 distinct CDR3 sequences, with 25% to 30% occurring once and the leading ten covering around 3%. This sample was shared with a second study, whose subject was T cells of mothers and their children.

Sequenced input: blood. The receptors stem from a boy younger than 18 in good health. Both conserved end residues are part of each CDR3. The D gene is left open where the match is weak. Expanded clones are given a class, and other clones once, few, many or no size at all.

v_call	d_call	clone_size	j_call	cdr3_nt	cdr3_aa
TRBV11-2	-	-	TRBJ1-6	TGTGCCAGCAGCTTACCCCAGAACTCCGGGCCTTTGAATTCACCCCTCCACTTT	CASSLPQNSGPLNSPLHF
TRBV12-3/TRBV12-4	-	-	TRBJ2-3	TGTGCCAGCAGTCCCCGGGACCGCCTCCTAACAGATACGCAGTATTTT	CASSPRDRLLTDTQYF
TRBV12-3/TRBV12-4	TRBD1	few	TRBJ2-2	TGTGCCAGCAGGACACAGGGGGCCGGGGAGCTGTTTTTT	CASRTQGAGELFF
TRBV30	-	few	TRBJ1-2	TGTGCCTGGAGCCTGGGGGGGGCGAAGGGCTACACCTTC	CAWSLGGAKGYTF
TRBV10-3	TRBD1	-	TRBJ2-7	TGTGCCATCAGGTTCACAGGGGCCGCCTACGAGCAGTACTTC	CAIRFTGAAYEQYF
TRBV7-8	-	-	TRBJ2-2	TGTGCCAGCAGCTTAGAGCTTGGGGGCGTCGGCGGGGAGCTGTTTTTT	CASSLELGGVGGELFF
TRBV29-1	-	-	TRBJ2-1	TGCAGCGTTGCCCCTAGACTCTCCTACAATGAGCAGTTCTTC	CSVAPRLSYNEQFF
TRBV12-3/TRBV12-4	TRBD1	few	TRBJ2-7	TGTGCCAGCAGGAAACAGGGGGCAGGAGCCTACGAGCAGTACTTC	CASRKQGAGAYEQYF
TRBV5-8	-	-	TRBJ1-2	TGTGCCAGCAGCTTGCGGGGGATGGACTATGGCTACACCTTC	CASSLRGMDYGYTF
TRBV5-1	TRBD1	few	TRBJ1-4	TGCGCCAGCAGCCAGGACAGGGGGAAGGAAAAACTGTTTTTT	CASSQDRGKEKLFF
TRBV12-3/TRBV12-4	TRBD2	-	TRBJ2-2	TGTGCCAGTAAAAGACTAGCGGGGGAACCGGGGGCCGGGGAGCTGTTTTTT	CASKRLAGEPGAGELFF
TRBV25-1	TRBD1	-	TRBJ1-1	TGTGCCAGCAGCAGGGGGGGAGGATGGAACGCTGAAGCTTTCTTT	CASSRGGGWNAEAFF
TRBV14	-	few	TRBJ2-3	TGTGCCAGCAGCCCCACATCAGATACGCAGTATTTT	CASSPTSDTQYF
TRBV25-1	TRBD2	-	TRBJ2-1	TGTGCCAGCAGTGAGGAGAGCGGGGGGGTAAGCTCCTACAATGAGCAGTTCTTC	CASSEESGGVSSYNEQFF
TRBV6-6	-	once	TRBJ2-3	TGTGCCAGCAGTTACCAGGGGTCAGATACGCAGTATTTT	CASSYQGSDTQYF
TRBV27	-	few	TRBJ1-2	TGTGCCAGCAGTTTAGGACCGGGGGGGCCTCATCCCTCTACTAAATCTGGCGGCTACACCTTC	CASSLGPGGPHPSTKSGGYTF
TRBV2	-	few	TRBJ2-2	TGTACCAGCAGTGAATGGGGGAACACCGGGGAGCCGTTTTTT	CTSSEWGNTGEPFF
TRBV7-8	TRBD2	-	TRBJ2-1	TGTGCCAGCAGCTCTCTAGCGGGGGGTTATGAGCAGCTCTTC	CASSSLAGGYEQLF
TRBV30	-	few	TRBJ2-5	TGTGCCTGGAATTTAGGCAGGGCCGAAGAGACCCAGTACTTC	CAWNLGRAEETQYF
TRBV20-1	TRBD1	few	TRBJ1-3	TGCAGTGCCACGGGACAGGGGGGCTGGCAATCTGGAAACACCATATATTTT	CSATGQGGWQSGNTIYF
TRBV7-3	-	-	TRBJ1-1	TGTGCCAGCAGCTTAATGGGCCCCGGCGGGTCCACTGAAGCTTTCTTT	CASSLMGPGGSTEAFF
TRBV28	TRBD1	few	TRBJ2-7	TGTGCCAGCAGGCCTAGGGGGCTCATACGCCACGAGCAGTACTTC	CASRPRGLIRHEQYF
TRBV7-9	TRBD2	few	TRBJ2-1	TGTGCCAGCAGCTTAGCCGGGACTAGGTCGGATGAGCAGTTCTTC	CASSLAGTRSDEQFF
TRBV20-1	-	-	TRBJ1-1	TGCAGTGCTAGGTTGGGCCTGGGAACTGAAGCTTTCTTT	CSARLGLGTEAFF
TRBV30	-	-	TRBJ2-3	TGTGCCTGGAGTGTACAGGGAGATACGCAGTATTTT	CAWSVQGDTQYF
TRBV4-1	TRBD1	-	TRBJ2-1	TGCGCCAGCAGCCGGGACAGGGGCAATGAGCAGTTCTTC	CASSRDRGNEQFF
TRBV6-5	-	-	TRBJ2-3	TGTGCCAGCAGCCATGCCCGTGAGAACCTCGACACGCAGTATTTT	CASSHARENLDTQYF
TRBV7-9	-	few	TRBJ2-5	TGTGCCAGCAGCTTAGGGTCAGGGGCCCAAGAGACCCAGTACTTC	CASSLGSGAQETQYF
TRBV24-1	-	-	TRBJ2-1	TGTGCCACCAGCTCCCGGAACTCCTACAATGAGCAGTTCTTC	CATSSRNSYNEQFF
TRBV30	TRBD1	-	TRBJ2-5	TGTGCCTGGAGTTTCCCCGGGACAGTAAAGGAGACCCAGTACTTC	CAWSFPGTVKETQYF
TRBV4-1	-	many	TRBJ2-2	TGCGCCAGCAGCCAGGGACGGGACACCGGGGAGCTGTTTTTT	CASSQGRDTGELFF
TRBV4-1	-	-	TRBJ2-7	TGCGCCAGCAGCCAATGGTCTGGGACAAGAGCCTACGAGCAGTACTTC	CASSQWSGTRAYEQYF
TRBV20-1	TRBD1	-	TRBJ1-6	TGCAGTGCTGGGGGACAGTTTAATTCACCCCTCCACTTT	CSAGGQFNSPLHF
TRBV29-1	-	-	TRBJ2-5	TGCAGCGTTTATGGGGGGCAGGTCGAGACCCAGTACTTC	CSVYGGQVETQYF
TRBV20-1	TRBD2	-	TRBJ2-3	TGCAGTGCGGGGGACTACGATTCCACAGATACGCAGTATTTT	CSAGDYDSTDTQYF
TRBV11-2	-	-	TRBJ2-2	TGTGCCAGCAGCCACGGCCGCCAGGGGAAGCCCGGGGAGCTGTTTTTT	CASSHGRQGKPGELFF
TRBV2	-	-	TRBJ1-5	TGTGCCAGCAGCGCGAATGTGGGTAGCAATCAGCCCCAGCATTTT	CASSANVGSNQPQHF
TRBV5-1	TRBD1	-	TRBJ1-2	TGCGCCAGCAGCTTGGGGGACAGCTATGGGGGCTACACCTTC	CASSLGDSYGGYTF
TRBV12-3/TRBV12-4	TRBD1	-	TRBJ2-5	TGTGCCAGCAGGACAGGGAAAGAGACCCAGTACTTC	CASRTGKETQYF
TRBV7-3	TRBD1	-	TRBJ2-2	TGTGCCAGCAGAGCTACGGGACAGTATTCCGGGGAGCTGTTTTTT	CASRATGQYSGELFF
TRBV19	-	-	TRBJ2-1	TGTGCCAGTAGCCTATCTTTCGCTGAGCAGTTCTTC	CASSLSFAEQFF
TRBV21-1	-	-	TRBJ2-7	TGTGCCAGCAGCCCATGGACAGGGAATCCCGGGCGCTACGAGCGGTACTTC	CASSPWTGNPGRYERYF
TRBV2	-	few	TRBJ1-6	TGTGCCAGCAGTGGGGCGAAACGGGGGATTTCACCCCTCCACTTT	CASSGAKRGISPLHF